The clone carrying this T cell receptor beta chain was counted at least ten times. The antigen is undetermined. The junction does not match germline at one end; this may be a read error. This record belongs to a study of neurological immune-mediated disorders. General study points: Multiple sclerosis was found to have the least TCR clonal expansion, below healthy controls, and HTLV-1-associated myelopathy the most. Expanded clones shared no identical CDR3 amino acid sequences across subjects, which suggested private TCR-beta repertoires in all groups.

CDR1 is KGHSH, CDR2 LQKENI, per germline. The CDR3 is 14 residues long. The authors produced cDNA by 5'RACE using 10-nucleotide random UMIs. TCRdb re-analysed the 5' RACE reads in MiXCR, keeping a single row per CDR3 protein. The table has roughly 32,000 distinct CDR3 sequences, approximately 15% seen once. The chain couples TRBV18 to TRBJ1-3; D perhaps matches TRBD1 (6 bases). What was sequenced was PBMCs. This receptor was identified in a man aged 70-80 years in good health. This CDR3 is CASSPQGSGNTIYF. The CDR3 DNA reads TGTGCCAGCTCGCCACAGGGTTCTGGAAACACCATATATTTT.